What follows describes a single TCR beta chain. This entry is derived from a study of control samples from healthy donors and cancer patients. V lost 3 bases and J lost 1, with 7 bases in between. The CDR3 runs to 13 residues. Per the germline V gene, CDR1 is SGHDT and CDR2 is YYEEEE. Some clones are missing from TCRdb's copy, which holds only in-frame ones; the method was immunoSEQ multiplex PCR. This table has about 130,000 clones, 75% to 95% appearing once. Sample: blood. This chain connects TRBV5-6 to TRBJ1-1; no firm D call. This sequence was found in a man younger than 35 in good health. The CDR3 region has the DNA TGTGCCAGCAGCTACCGAGGGAACACTGAAGCTTTCTTT. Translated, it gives CASSYRGNTEAFF.